This TCR beta chain was documented in a study of blood T cell repertoires in COVID-19. Overall study context: Acute-phase and convalescent COVID-19 samples originated in the United States, Italy and Spain.

Some clones are missing from TCRdb's copy, which holds only in-frame ones; the method was immunoSEQ multiplex PCR. Of about 320,000 clones in the sample, 75% to 90% were seen once. Participant ages covered about 18 to 89 years across about 22 US areas. This CDR3 has 10 residues. The V gene's germline CDR1 is MGHDK and CDR2 SYGVNS. The V gene lost 3 bases and the J gene lost 11 bases, with 6 bases spanning the gap. The chain carries TRBV25-1 and TRBJ2-3; D is ambiguous. The sequenced material came from PBMCs or T cells enriched from blood (not recorded which). The source of this sequence is a woman aged 25 to 45 who had been exposed to COVID-19. The CDR3 DNA reads TGTGCCAGCAGTGATGTTAGGCAGTATTTT. This codes for CASSDVRQYF.